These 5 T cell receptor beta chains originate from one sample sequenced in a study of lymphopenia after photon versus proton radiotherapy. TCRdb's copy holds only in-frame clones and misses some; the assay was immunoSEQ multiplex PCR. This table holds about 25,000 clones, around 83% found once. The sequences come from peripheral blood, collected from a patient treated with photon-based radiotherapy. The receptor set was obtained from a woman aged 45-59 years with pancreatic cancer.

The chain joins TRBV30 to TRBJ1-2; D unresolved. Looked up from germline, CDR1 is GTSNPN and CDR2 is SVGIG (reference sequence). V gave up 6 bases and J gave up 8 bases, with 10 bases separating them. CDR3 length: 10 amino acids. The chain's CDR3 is CACFGSGYTF. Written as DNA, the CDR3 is TGTGCCTGCTTTGGGAGCGGCTACACCTTC.

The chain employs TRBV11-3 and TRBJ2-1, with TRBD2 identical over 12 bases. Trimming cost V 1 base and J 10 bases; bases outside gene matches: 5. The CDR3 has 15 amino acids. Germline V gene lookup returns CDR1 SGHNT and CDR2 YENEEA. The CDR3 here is CASSLGLAGEGEQFF. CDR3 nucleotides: TGTGCCAGCAGCTTAGGACTAGCGGGAGAGGGAGAGCAGTTCTTC.

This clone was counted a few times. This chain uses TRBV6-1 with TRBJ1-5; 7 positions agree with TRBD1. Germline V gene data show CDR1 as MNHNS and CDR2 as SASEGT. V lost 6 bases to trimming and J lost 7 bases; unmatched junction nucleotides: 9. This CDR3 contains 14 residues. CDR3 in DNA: TGTGCCAGCAGACGACAGGGCTCAGGACAGCCCCAGCATTTT. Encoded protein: CASRRQGSGQPQHF.

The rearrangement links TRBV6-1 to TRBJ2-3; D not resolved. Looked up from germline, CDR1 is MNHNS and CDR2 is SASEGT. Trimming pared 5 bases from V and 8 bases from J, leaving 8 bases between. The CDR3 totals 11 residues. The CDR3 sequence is CASSPSGTQYF. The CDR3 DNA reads TGTGCCAGCAGTCCTTCCGGTACGCAGTATTTT.

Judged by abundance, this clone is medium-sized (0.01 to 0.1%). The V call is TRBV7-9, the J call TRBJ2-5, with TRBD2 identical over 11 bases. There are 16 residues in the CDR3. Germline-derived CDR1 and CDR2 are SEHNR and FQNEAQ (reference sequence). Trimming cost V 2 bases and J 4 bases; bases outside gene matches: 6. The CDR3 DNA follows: TGTGCCAGCAGCTTATTCGCTAGCGGGAGGCCAGAGACCCAGTACTTC. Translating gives CASSLFASGRPETQYF.